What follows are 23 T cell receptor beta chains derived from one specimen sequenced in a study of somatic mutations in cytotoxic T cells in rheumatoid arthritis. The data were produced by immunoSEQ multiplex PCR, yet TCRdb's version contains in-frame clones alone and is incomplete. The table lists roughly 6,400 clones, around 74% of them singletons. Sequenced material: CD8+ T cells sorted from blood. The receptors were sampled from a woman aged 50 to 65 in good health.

Here the CDR3 reads CASSQQGANGYTF. For the CDR3, the DNA is TGTGCCAGCAGTCAACAGGGGGCGAATGGCTACACCTTC. The genes are TRBV27 and TRBJ1-2; 9 positions agree with TRBD1. Germline V lookup: CDR1 MNHEY, CDR2 SMNVEV (reference sequence). J lost 6 bases, V lost 5 bases, and 4 bases had no gene match. The CDR3 extends over 13 amino acids.

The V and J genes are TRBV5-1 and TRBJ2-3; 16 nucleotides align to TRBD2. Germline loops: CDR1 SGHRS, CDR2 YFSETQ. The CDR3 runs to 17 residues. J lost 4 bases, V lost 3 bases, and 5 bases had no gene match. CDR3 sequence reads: CASSSGTSGGASDTQYF. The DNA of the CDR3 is TGCGCCAGCAGCTCCGGGACTAGCGGGGGGGCCTCAGATACGCAGTATTTT.

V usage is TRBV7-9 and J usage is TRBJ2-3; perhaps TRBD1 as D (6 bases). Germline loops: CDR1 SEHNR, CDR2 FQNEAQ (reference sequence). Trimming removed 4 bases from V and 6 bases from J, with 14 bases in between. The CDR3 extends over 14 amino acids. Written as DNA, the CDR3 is TGTGCCAGCAGCTCAACCACAGGGTGGGATACGCAGTATTTT. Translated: CASSSTTGWDTQYF.

CDR3 protein: CASSQRGGQNSGYTF. The CDR3 DNA reads as TGCGCCAGCAGCCAACGGGGGGGACAGAACTCCGGCTACACCTTC. The chain carries TRBV4-1 and TRBJ1-2; 7 positions agree with TRBD1. Per germline, CDR1 MGHRA and CDR2 YSYEKL. The length of the CDR3 is 15 residues. J was trimmed by 8 bases and V by 2 bases; bases with no gene match: 11.

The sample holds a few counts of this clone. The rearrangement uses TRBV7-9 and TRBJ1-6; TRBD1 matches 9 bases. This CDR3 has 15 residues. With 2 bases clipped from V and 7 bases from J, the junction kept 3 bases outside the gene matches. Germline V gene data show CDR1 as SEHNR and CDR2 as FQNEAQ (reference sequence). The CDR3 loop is CASSLMTGGNSPLHF. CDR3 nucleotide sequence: TGTGCCAGCAGCTTAATGACAGGGGGGAATTCACCCCTCCACTTT.

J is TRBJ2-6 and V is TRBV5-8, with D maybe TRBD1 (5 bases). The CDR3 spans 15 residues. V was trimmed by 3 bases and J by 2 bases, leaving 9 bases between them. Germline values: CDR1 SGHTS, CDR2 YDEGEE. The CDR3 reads CASSSGAPGANVLTF. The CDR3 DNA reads TGTGCCAGCAGCTCTGGGGCTCCTGGGGCCAACGTCCTGACTTTC.

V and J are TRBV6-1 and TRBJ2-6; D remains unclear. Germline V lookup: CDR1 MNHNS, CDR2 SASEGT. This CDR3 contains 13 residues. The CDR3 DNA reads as TGTGCTCTCGGTAGTTCCGGGGCCAACGTCCTGACTTTC. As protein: CALGSSGANVLTF.

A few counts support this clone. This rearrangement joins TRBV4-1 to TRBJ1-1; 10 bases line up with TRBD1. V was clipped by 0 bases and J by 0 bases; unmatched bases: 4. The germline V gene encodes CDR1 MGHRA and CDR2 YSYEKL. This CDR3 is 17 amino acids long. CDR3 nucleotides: TGCGCCAGCAGCCAAGAAGCGGGACAGGGGCTGAACACTGAAGCTTTCTTT. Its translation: CASSQEAGQGLNTEAFF.

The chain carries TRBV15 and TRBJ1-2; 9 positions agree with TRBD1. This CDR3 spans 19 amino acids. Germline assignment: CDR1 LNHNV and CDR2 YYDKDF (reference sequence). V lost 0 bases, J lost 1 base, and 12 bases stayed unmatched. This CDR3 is CATSRDRRDRVLRNYGYTF. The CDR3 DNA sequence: TGTGCCACCAGCAGAGATAGGAGGGACAGGGTCCTCCGTAACTATGGCTACACCTTC. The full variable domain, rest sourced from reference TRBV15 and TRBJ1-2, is DAMVIQNPRYQVTQFGKPVTLSCSQTLNHNVMYWYQQKSSQAPKLLFHYYDKDFNNEADTPDNFQSRRPNTSFCFLDIRSPGLGDTAMYLCATSRDRRDRVLRNYGYTFGSGTRLTVV.

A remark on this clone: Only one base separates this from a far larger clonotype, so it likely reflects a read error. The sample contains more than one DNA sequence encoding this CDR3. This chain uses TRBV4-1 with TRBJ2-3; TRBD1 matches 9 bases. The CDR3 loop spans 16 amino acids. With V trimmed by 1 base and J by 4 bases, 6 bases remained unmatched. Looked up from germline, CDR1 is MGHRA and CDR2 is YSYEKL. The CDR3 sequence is CASSQGGTGSADTQYF. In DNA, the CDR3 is TGCGCCAGCAGCCAAGGTGGGACAGGGAGCGCAGATACGCAGTATTTT.

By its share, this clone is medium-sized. CDR3 sequence: CASSSTGVPHNEQFF. DNA of the CDR3: TGTGCCAGCAGCTCGACAGGGGTCCCCCACAATGAGCAGTTCTTC. This chain uses TRBV7-2 with TRBJ2-1; TRBD1 matches 8 bases. The CDR3 spans 15 residues. The germline V gene has CDR1 SGHTA and CDR2 FQGNSA. The ends lost 4 bases at V and 5 bases at J; junction bases unmatched: 7. Full variable domain (missing parts from reference TRBV7-2 and TRBJ2-1): GAGVSQSPSNKVTEKGKDVELRCDPISGHTALYWYRQSLGQGLEFLIYFQGNSAPDKSGLPSDRFSAERTGGSVSTLTIQRTQQEDSAVYLCASSSTGVPHNEQFFGPGTRLTVL.

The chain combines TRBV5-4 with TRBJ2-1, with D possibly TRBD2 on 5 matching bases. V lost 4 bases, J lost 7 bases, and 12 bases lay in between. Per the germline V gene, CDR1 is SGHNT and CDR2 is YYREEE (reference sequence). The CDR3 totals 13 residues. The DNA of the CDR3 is TGTGCCAGCAGCCGGGCCGGCGGGAATGAGCAGTTCTTC. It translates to CASSRAGGNEQFF.

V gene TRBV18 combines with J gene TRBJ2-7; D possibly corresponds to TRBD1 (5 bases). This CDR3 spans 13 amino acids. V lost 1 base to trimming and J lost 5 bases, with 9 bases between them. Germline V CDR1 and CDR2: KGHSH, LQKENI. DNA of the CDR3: TGTGCCAGCTCACCACAGGGGATCGACGAGCAGTACTTC. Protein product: CASSPQGIDEQYF. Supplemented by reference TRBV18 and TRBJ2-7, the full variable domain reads NAGVMQNPRHLVRRRGQEARLRCSPMKGHSHVYWYRQLPEEGLKFMVYLQKENIIDESGMPKERFSAEFPKEGPSILRIQQVVRGDSAAYFCASSPQGIDEQYFGPGTRLTVT.

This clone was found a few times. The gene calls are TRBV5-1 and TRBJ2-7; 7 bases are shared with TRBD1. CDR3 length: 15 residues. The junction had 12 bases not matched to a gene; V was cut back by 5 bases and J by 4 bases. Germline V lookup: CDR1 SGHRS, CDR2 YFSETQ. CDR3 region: CASRYYLAGGYEQYF. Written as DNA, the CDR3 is TGCGCCAGCAGATACTACTTGGCAGGGGGTTACGAGCAGTACTTC.

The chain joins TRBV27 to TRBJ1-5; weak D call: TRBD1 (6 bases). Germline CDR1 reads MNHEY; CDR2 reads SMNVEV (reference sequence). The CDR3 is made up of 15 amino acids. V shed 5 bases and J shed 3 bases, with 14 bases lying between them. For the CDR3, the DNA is TGTGCCAGCAGTCTCTCGGGGGGCTACAATCAGCCCCAGCATTTT. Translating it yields CASSLSGGYNQPQHF.

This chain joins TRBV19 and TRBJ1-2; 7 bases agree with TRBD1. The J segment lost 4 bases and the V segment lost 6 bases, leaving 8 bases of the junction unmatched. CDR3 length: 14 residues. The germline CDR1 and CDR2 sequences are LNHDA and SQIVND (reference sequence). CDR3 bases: TGTGCCAGTAGCTCTCCGGACAGGAGCTATGGCTACACCTTC. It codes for CASSSPDRSYGYTF. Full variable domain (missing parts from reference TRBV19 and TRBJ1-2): DGGITQSPKYLFRKEGQNVTLSCEQNLNHDAMYWYRQDPGQGLRLIYYSQIVNDFQKGDIAEGYSVSREKKESFPLTVTSAQKNPTAFYLCASSSPDRSYGYTFGSGTRLTVV.

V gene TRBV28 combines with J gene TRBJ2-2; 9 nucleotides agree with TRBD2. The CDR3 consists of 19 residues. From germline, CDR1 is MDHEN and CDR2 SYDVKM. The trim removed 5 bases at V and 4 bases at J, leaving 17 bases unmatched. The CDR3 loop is CASSPLNLRRGGPTGELFF. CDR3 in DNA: TGTGCCAGCAGTCCCCTTAACTTGCGGCGGGGGGGCCCCACCGGGGAGCTGTTTTTT.

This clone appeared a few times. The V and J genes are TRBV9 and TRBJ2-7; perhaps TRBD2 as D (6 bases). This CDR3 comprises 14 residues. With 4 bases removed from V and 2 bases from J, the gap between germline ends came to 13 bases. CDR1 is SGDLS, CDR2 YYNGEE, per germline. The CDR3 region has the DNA TGTGCCAGCAGCCCGCGGGACGGGCCCTACGAGCAGTACTTC. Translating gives CASSPRDGPYEQYF.

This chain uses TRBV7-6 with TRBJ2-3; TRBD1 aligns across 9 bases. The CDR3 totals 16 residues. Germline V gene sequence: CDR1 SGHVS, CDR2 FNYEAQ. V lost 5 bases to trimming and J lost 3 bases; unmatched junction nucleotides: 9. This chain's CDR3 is CASSGTQDRGTDTQYF. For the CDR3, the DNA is TGTGCCAGCAGCGGCACCCAGGACAGGGGAACAGATACGCAGTATTTT.

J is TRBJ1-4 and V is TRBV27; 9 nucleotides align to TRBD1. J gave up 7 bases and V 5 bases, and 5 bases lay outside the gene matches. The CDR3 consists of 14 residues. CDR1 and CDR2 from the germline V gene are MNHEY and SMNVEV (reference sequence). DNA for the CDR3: TGTGCCAGCAGTCGGGGACAGGGATTTGAAAAACTGTTTTTT. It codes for CASSRGQGFEKLFF.

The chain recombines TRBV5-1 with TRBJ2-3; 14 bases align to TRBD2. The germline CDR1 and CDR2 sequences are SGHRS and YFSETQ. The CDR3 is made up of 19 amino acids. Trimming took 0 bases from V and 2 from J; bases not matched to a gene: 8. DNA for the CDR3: TGCGCCAGCAGCTTGGAGGGGACTAGCGGGGGCCGGGTCACAGATACGCAGTATTTT. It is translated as CASSLEGTSGGRVTDTQYF. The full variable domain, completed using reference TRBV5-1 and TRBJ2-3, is KAGVTQTPRYLIKTRGQQVTLSCSPISGHRSVSWYQQTPGQGLQFLFEYFSETQRNKGNFPGRFSGRQFSNSRSEMNVSTLELGDSALYLCASSLEGTSGGRVTDTQYFGPGTRLTVL.

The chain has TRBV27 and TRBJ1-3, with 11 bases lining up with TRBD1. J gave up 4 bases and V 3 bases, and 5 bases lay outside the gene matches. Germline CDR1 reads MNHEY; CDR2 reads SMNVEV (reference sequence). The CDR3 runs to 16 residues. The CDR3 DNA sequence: TGTGCCAGCAGTTTGGGGACAGGGGGGATCGGAAACACCATATATTTT. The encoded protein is CASSLGTGGIGNTIYF.

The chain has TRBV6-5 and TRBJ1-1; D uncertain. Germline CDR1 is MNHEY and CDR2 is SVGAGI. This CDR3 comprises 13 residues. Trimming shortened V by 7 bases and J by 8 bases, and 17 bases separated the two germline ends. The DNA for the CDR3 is TGTGCCAGCACCCCTACCGTAGGGAGGGAAGCTTTCTTT. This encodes CASTPTVGREAFF.